One sample yielded the 10 T cell receptor beta chains listed below, sequenced in a study of post-analysis software for immune sequencing data. The antigens of these receptors remain unknown. Incorporated into the TCR beta cDNA libraries were unique molecular identifiers, which served to reduce PCR and sequencing biases. TCRdb analysed the PCR reads with MiXCR anew, one entry per CDR3 protein. The table records 500,000 to 600,000 distinct CDR3 sequences, roughly 45% of them present only once. Whole-study findings and limits: The study found TRBV5-6, TRBV5-1 and TRBV20-1 among five TRBV segments more frequent in patients than controls.

Specimen: blood. The receptors derive from a girl aged 10 to 17 with multiple sclerosis.

This sequence joins TRBV5-1 and TRBJ2-3; no definite D call. The germline CDR1 and CDR2 sequences are SGHRS and YFSETQ. The germline V and J ends were trimmed by 5 bases and 2 bases, with 12 bases remaining between them. CDR3 length: 14 amino acids. The DNA of the CDR3 is TGCGCCAGCAGAAACTTCCAAACCACAGATACGCAGTATTTT. Translated: CASRNFQTTDTQYF.

CDR3 amino acids: CASSLKRGGSYNEQFF. The CDR3 region has the DNA TGCGCCAGCAGCTTGAAGCGGGGGGGCTCCTACAATGAGCAGTTCTTC. This chain connects TRBV5-1 to TRBJ2-1, with 10 nucleotides matching TRBD2. With V trimmed by 1 base and J by 0 bases, 1 base remained unmatched. Per the germline V gene, CDR1 is SGHRS and CDR2 is YFSETQ. This CDR3 is built from 16 residues.

This clonotype was counted only a few times. This CDR3 reads CSARPTSSEQYF. DNA for the CDR3: TGCAGTGCTAGACCAACCTCTAGCGAGCAGTACTTC. This sequence joins TRBV20-1 and TRBJ2-7; the D is unclear. This CDR3 comprises 12 residues. Germline CDR1 DFQATT, CDR2 SNEGSKA (reference sequence). Trimming removed 2 bases at V and 6 bases at J, with 11 bases between.

The chain combines TRBV28 with TRBJ2-5; 13 nucleotides align to TRBD2. The CDR3 runs to 17 residues. With V trimmed by 6 bases and J by 4 bases, 11 bases remained unmatched. Per germline, CDR1 MDHEN and CDR2 SYDVKM. CDR3 region: CASSSPTGLAGRETQYF. For the CDR3, the DNA is TGTGCCAGCAGCTCTCCCACGGGACTAGCGGGACGAGAGACCCAGTACTTC.

This clonotype has a handful of counts. The chain is built from TRBV5-5 and TRBJ2-4, with D hard to call. The germline V and J ends were trimmed by 3 bases and 8 bases, with 18 bases remaining between them. Germline V gene lookup returns CDR1 SGHKS and CDR2 YYEKEE (reference sequence). This CDR3 comprises 15 residues. CDR3 coding DNA: TGTGCCAGCAGCTCTCCGCCCGGGCCCATGGACATTCAGTACTTC. Translated, it gives CASSSPPGPMDIQYF.

The chain joins TRBV27 to TRBJ1-5; TRBD1 matches at 7 bases. The trim removed 6 bases at V and 1 base at J, leaving 6 bases unmatched. This CDR3 contains 15 residues. Germline assignment: CDR1 MNHEY and CDR2 SMNVEV (reference sequence). The CDR3 DNA follows: TGTGCCAGCAGAAAAGGGACAGCGAGCAATCAGCCCCAGCATTTT. This translates into CASRKGTASNQPQHF.

This chain uses TRBV29-1 with TRBJ2-1; D might be TRBD1 (6 bases). Deletions cut 3 bases from V and 2 bases from J, with 11 bases between. This CDR3 comprises 14 residues. Germline V gene lookup returns CDR1 SQVTM and CDR2 ANQGSEA. CDR3 coding DNA: TGCAGCGTTGAGAAACGGGACACCTACAATGAGCAGTTCTTC. This gives the protein CSVEKRDTYNEQFF.

This clonotype was detected only once. A read error may account for a junction end that differs from germline. The chain uses TRBV5-1 and TRBJ2-3; D is possibly TRBD1 (6 bases). The CDR3 loop spans 16 amino acids. CDR1 is SGHRS, CDR2 YFSETQ, per germline. The CDR3 DNA reads TGCGCCAGCAGCTTGGGGACAGCATTTCGAGGAGATACGCGGTATTTT. Amino acid sequence: CASSLGTAFRGDTRYF.

For this clonotype: Compared with germline, one end of the junction differs, possibly owing to a read error. The chain uses TRBV7-9 and TRBJ1-2, with a tentative D call TRBD1 (5 bases). This CDR3 comprises 15 residues. Germline V lookup: CDR1 SEHNR, CDR2 FQNEAQ (reference sequence). The CDR3 loop reads CTSSLDGAHKEDYTF. The DNA of the CDR3 is TGTACCAGCAGCTTAGACGGGGCGCACAAGGAGGACTACACCTTC.

This clonotype was observed a few times. V and J are TRBV12-3 or TRBV12-4 and TRBJ1-5; D is possibly TRBD1 (5 bases). Trimming took 1 base from V and 5 from J, leaving 9 bases between them. The CDR3 contains 14 residues. The CDR3 bases are TGTGCCAGCAGTTTAGGGGGCCGGGATCAGCCCCAGCATTTT. Protein product: CASSLGGRDQPQHF.